The 25 T cell receptor beta chains listed next were all sequenced from one sample in a study of blood T cell repertoires in COVID-19. The protocol was immunoSEQ multiplex PCR, while the TCRdb copy is restricted to in-frame clones and leaves out a portion. Seen here are fewer than 200,000 clones, approximately 80% observed once, and the top ten hold roughly 17%. The sequenced sample consisted of PBMCs or T cells enriched from blood (not recorded which). Receptor source: a woman between 50 and 59 years old who had recovered from COVID-19.

This sequence joins TRBV5-6 and TRBJ1-2; a possible D gene is TRBD1 (5 bases). The V end was cut by 4 bases, the J end by 2 bases, with 9 bases between. CDR3 length: 13 amino acids. Germline values: CDR1 SGHDT, CDR2 YYEEEE. DNA for the CDR3: TGTGCCAGCAGCCTGCGGGGGAACTATGGCTACACCTTC. Residues: CASSLRGNYGYTF.

The chain links TRBV19 to TRBJ2-2, with 9 nucleotides matching TRBD2. Trimming at V came to 5 bases and at J to 7 bases, leaving 5 bases not matched to a gene. CDR1 is LNHDA and CDR2 is SQIVND in the germline V gene (reference sequence). CDR3 length: 14 residues. CDR3 sequence (DNA): TGTGCCAGTAGTGTAGCGGGAGTGTTCGGGGAGCTGTTTTTT. It is translated as CASSVAGVFGELFF.

Only one count was recorded for this clone. The chain carries TRBV2 and TRBJ2-2; TRBD1 agrees at 9 bases. With 6 bases clipped from V and 2 bases from J, the junction kept 4 bases outside the gene matches. Germline V gives CDR1 SNHLY, CDR2 FYNNEI. This CDR3 spans 15 amino acids. CDR3 coding DNA: TGTGCCAGCAGAAAGGACAGGGGAAACACCGGGGAGCTGTTTTTT. This gives the protein CASRKDRGNTGELFF.

The genes are TRBV7-3 and TRBJ2-1; 8 bases are a match to TRBD2. V lost 3 bases to trimming and J lost 8 bases; unmatched junction nucleotides: 9. Germline lookup yields CDR1 SGHTA and CDR2 FQGTGA. The CDR3 spans 15 residues. This chain's CDR3 is CASSFSGNLLDEQFF. The CDR3 DNA reads as TGTGCCAGCAGCTTTAGCGGGAACTTGTTGGATGAGCAGTTCTTC.

V is TRBV14 and J is TRBJ1-6; D is ambiguous. The V end was cut by 1 base, the J end by 6 bases, with 13 bases between. The CDR3 sequence is 16 residues long. Germline assignment: CDR1 SGHDN and CDR2 FVKESK. Written as DNA, the CDR3 is TGTGCCAGCAGCCAAGTTTATGGCCAGTTTAATTCACCCCTCCACTTT. It codes for CASSQVYGQFNSPLHF.

J is TRBJ2-1 and V is TRBV2; 8 bases align to TRBD2. This CDR3 has 14 residues. The V gene end was trimmed by 11 bases and the J gene end by 5 bases; junction bases not matched to a gene: 11. Germline values: CDR1 SNHLY, CDR2 FYNNEI. The DNA for the CDR3 is TGTGCCGGAGGGCTCGGGACTAGTCACAATGAGCAGTTCTTC. It specifies CAGGLGTSHNEQFF. The full variable domain, completed using reference TRBV2 and TRBJ2-1, is EPEVTQTPSHQVTQMGQEVILRCVPISNHLYFYWYRQILGQKVEFLVSFYNNEISEKSEIFDDQFSVERPDGSNFTLKIRSTKLEDSAMYFCAGGLGTSHNEQFFGPGTRLTVL.

The chain couples TRBV14 to TRBJ2-1; D is perhaps TRBD2 (6 bases). The CDR3 extends over 16 amino acids. Trimming took 5 bases from V and 0 from J, leaving 14 bases between them. Germline CDR1 is SGHDN and CDR2 is FVKESK. CDR3 sequence reads: CASSGSSGSSYNEQFF. The DNA for the CDR3 is TGTGCCAGCAGCGGAAGCTCCGGGAGCTCCTACAATGAGCAGTTCTTC.

This clone was seen just once. CDR3: CAWRGGLVGSAFF. CDR3 DNA sequence: TGTGCCTGGAGGGGGGGATTGGTCGGTTCGGCTTTCTTT. The V and J genes are TRBV30 and TRBJ1-1; tentatively, D is TRBD1 (5 bases). This CDR3 contains 13 residues. CDR1 GTSNPN and CDR2 SVGIG come from the germline V gene (reference sequence). V lost 3 bases and J lost 11, with 19 bases in between.

This clone was detected a few times. The chain couples TRBV5-6 to TRBJ1-2, with D maybe TRBD1 (6 bases). The CDR3 sequence is 14 residues long. Trimming removed 1 base from V and 3 bases from J, with 10 bases in between. Per the germline V gene, CDR1 is SGHDT and CDR2 is YYEEEE. CDR3 sequence reads: CASSLSGAHYGYTF. Here the CDR3 DNA reads TGTGCCAGCAGCTTGTCAGGGGCGCACTATGGCTACACCTTC.

The genes are TRBV2 and TRBJ2-3; D is perhaps TRBD2 (6 bases). Looked up from germline, CDR1 is SNHLY and CDR2 is FYNNEI. The CDR3 totals 14 residues. Trimming left V 4 bases short and J 2 bases short, with 10 bases between. DNA for the CDR3: TGTGCCAGCAGTGGGACGGGGGTCACAGATACGCAGTATTTT. Translating it yields CASSGTGVTDTQYF.

The CDR3 reads CASSLEGGRGTDTQYF. CDR3 DNA sequence: TGTGCCAGCAGCTTAGAGGGCGGGAGGGGCACAGATACGCAGTATTTT. The gene calls are TRBV7-9 and TRBJ2-3; 9 bases match TRBD2. This CDR3 is 16 amino acids long. J was trimmed by 1 base and V by 1 base; bases with no gene match: 3. Germline-derived CDR1 and CDR2 are SEHNR and FQNEAQ (reference sequence).

The chain combines TRBV29-1 with TRBJ1-1; tentatively, D is TRBD1 (5 bases). The CDR3 covers 13 residues. V lost 2 bases and J 4 bases, leaving 11 bases between the germline ends. Germline CDR1 reads SQVTM; CDR2 reads ANQGSEA. The CDR3 DNA reads TGCAGCGTTGAACAACAGGTCATCACTGAAGCTTTCTTT. It is translated as CSVEQQVITEAFF. The entire variable domain, with the rest obtained from reference TRBV29-1 and TRBJ1-1, is as follows: SAVISQKPSRDICQRGTSLTIQCQVDSQVTMMFWYRQQPGQSLTLIATANQGSEATYESGFVIDKFPISRPNLTFSTLTVSNMSPEDSSIYLCSVEQQVITEAFFGQGTRLTVV.

V usage is TRBV5-6 and J usage is TRBJ2-3; 9 nucleotides align to TRBD1. In germline, CDR1 is SGHDT, CDR2 YYEEEE. The V gene end was trimmed by 2 bases and the J gene end by 1 base; junction bases not matched to a gene: 2. The CDR3 has 15 residues. The CDR3 nucleotides are TGTGCCAGCAGCTTCAGACAGGGGGGCACAGATACGCAGTATTTT. It codes for CASSFRQGGTDTQYF. The entire variable domain, with the rest obtained from reference TRBV5-6 and TRBJ2-3, is as follows: DAGVTQSPTHLIKTRGQQVTLRCSPKSGHDTVSWYQQALGQGPQFIFQYYEEEERQRGNFPDRFSGHQFPNYSSELNVNALLLGDSALYLCASSFRQGGTDTQYFGPGTRLTVL.

This clone was observed a handful of times. V and J are TRBV18 and TRBJ1-4, with no clear D. CDR1 and CDR2 (germline): KGHSH, LQKENI. Trimming cost V 3 bases and J 8 bases, with 16 bases left between them. The CDR3 runs to 15 residues. CDR3 residues: CASSPIREFAEKLFF. CDR3 coding DNA: TGTGCCAGCTCACCCATCCGGGAATTCGCAGAAAAACTGTTTTTT.

The chain employs TRBV9 and TRBJ2-2, with TRBD1 matching over 10 bases. V shed 5 bases, J shed 6 bases, and the junction held 10 bases outside the gene matches. The CDR3 length is 16 residues. CDR1 is SGDLS and CDR2 is YYNGEE in the germline V gene. CDR3 protein: CASSKTGTGVPGELFF. CDR3 nucleotide sequence: TGTGCCAGCAGTAAAACCGGGACAGGGGTGCCCGGGGAGCTGTTTTTT.

The chain is built from TRBV11-2 and TRBJ1-4, with 8 positions matching TRBD1. The CDR3 totals 14 residues. With 6 bases clipped from V and 7 bases from J, the junction kept 7 bases outside the gene matches. Looked up from germline, CDR1 is SGHAT and CDR2 is FQNNGV. The CDR3 DNA reads TGTGCCAGCAGGAAACAGGGGGTGGCTGAAAAACTGTTTTTT. Protein: CASRKQGVAEKLFF.

The chain uses TRBV18 and TRBJ2-6; TRBD2 matches 8 bases. Germline V lookup: CDR1 KGHSH, CDR2 LQKENI. J gave up 1 base and V 2 bases, and 10 bases lay outside the gene matches. This CDR3 region has 19 residues. CDR3 DNA sequence: TGTGCCAGCTCACCAACGGGGGGGTACGAAGGGTCTGGGGCCAACGTCCTGACTTTC. This gives the protein CASSPTGGYEGSGANVLTF.

This rearrangement joins TRBV7-9 to TRBJ2-1; 13 bases agree with TRBD2. From germline, CDR1 is SEHNR and CDR2 FQNEAQ (reference sequence). The CDR3 totals 17 residues. Trimming at V came to 5 bases and at J to 4 bases, leaving 8 bases not matched to a gene. The CDR3 here is CASSKSGTSGEYNEQFF. CDR3 nucleotide sequence: TGTGCCAGCAGCAAATCCGGGACTAGCGGGGAATACAATGAGCAGTTCTTC.

This clone has only one observation. The chain links TRBV29-1 to TRBJ2-1; the match to TRBD2 covers 8 bases. The junction had 9 bases not matched to a gene; V was cut back by 8 bases and J by 9 bases. CDR1 and CDR2 (germline): SQVTM, ANQGSEA. The CDR3 consists of 12 residues. The CDR3 bases are TGCAGCTCAGAGCGGGAGTGGGGTGAGCAGTTCTTC. This encodes CSSEREWGEQFF.

This chain links TRBV27 with TRBJ2-1; TRBD2 agrees at 12 bases. V lost 4 bases and J lost 8; bases outside the gene matches: 9. Germline V lookup: CDR1 MNHEY, CDR2 SMNVEV (reference sequence). The CDR3 consists of 16 residues. The CDR3 region has the DNA TGTGCCAGCAGTTCCTTGACTAGCGGGAGTCGCGATGAGCAGTTCTTC. Its translation is CASSSLTSGSRDEQFF.

The chain has TRBV2 and TRBJ2-7; TRBD2 agrees at 8 bases. The V segment lost 1 base and the J segment 2 bases; nucleotides outside the gene matches: 1. The V gene's germline CDR1 is SNHLY and CDR2 FYNNEI. This CDR3 spans 14 amino acids. Written as DNA, the CDR3 is TGTGCCAGCAGTGAAGTGGGACTAGCCTACGAGCAGTACTTC. Protein sequence: CASSEVGLAYEQYF.

The V gene is TRBV19, the J gene TRBJ2-2; TRBD1 is a possible D gene (6 bases). V was trimmed by 2 bases and J by 7 bases, leaving 17 bases between them. Germline lookup yields CDR1 LNHDA and CDR2 SQIVND (reference sequence). The CDR3 is 16 amino acids. The DNA for the CDR3 is TGTGCCAGTAGTATAAACGGGGCTTCGGACAGCGGGGAGCTGTTTTTT. This gives the protein CASSINGASDSGELFF.

The chain uses TRBV27 and TRBJ2-5, with TRBD2 as a possible D gene (5 bases). The CDR3 has 13 amino acids. The germline V gene encodes CDR1 MNHEY and CDR2 SMNVEV (reference sequence). V lost 2 bases, J lost 5 bases, and 9 bases lay in between. The CDR3 DNA sequence: TGTGCCAGCAGTTTACGGGGTACCGAGACCCAGTACTTC. Protein: CASSLRGTETQYF.

V usage is TRBV5-5 and J usage is TRBJ2-7; D possibly corresponds to TRBD1 (5 bases). The CDR3 spans 13 residues. Trimming removed 0 bases at V and 9 bases at J, with 13 bases between. CDR1 SGHKS and CDR2 YYEKEE come from the germline V gene (reference sequence). The CDR3 loop reads CASSLVGQQVQYF. The CDR3 DNA is TGTGCCAGCAGCTTGGTGGGGCAACAGGTGCAGTACTTC.

CDR3 loop: CASSYNRVQETQYF. The CDR3 coding sequence is TGTGCCAGCAGTTATAACAGGGTTCAAGAGACCCAGTACTTC. The chain employs TRBV6-2 or TRBV6-3 and TRBJ2-5; possibly TRBD1 for D (6 bases). CDR3 length: 14 residues. CDR1 is MNHEY, CDR2 SVGEGT, per germline. The V end was cut by 3 bases, the J end by 2 bases, with 10 bases between.